Following are 19 T cell receptor beta chains from one sample sequenced in a study of blood T cell repertoires in COVID-19. Generated by immunoSEQ multiplex PCR, the TCRdb table keeps only in-frame clones and is missing some. The sample gives roughly 40,000 clones, around 86% of which show up once; roughly 18% is in the top ten. The sequencing sample was made of peripheral blood. The receptor source for this set is a man in his fifties in a cohort sampled during active COVID-19.

The rearrangement joins TRBV27 to TRBJ2-1, with 12 bases aligning to TRBD1. Per germline, CDR1 MNHEY and CDR2 SMNVEV (reference sequence). This CDR3 region has 16 residues. J lost 14 bases, V lost 5 bases, and 16 bases had no gene match. The CDR3 DNA follows: TGTGCCAGCAGTCTGTACCCCGGGACAGGGGGCAGTTTAGAGTTCTTC. Residues: CASSLYPGTGGSLEFF.

This chain joins TRBV5-4 and TRBJ2-7; D uncertain. The CDR3 is 14 amino acids. CDR1 is SGHNT, CDR2 YYREEE, per germline (reference sequence). V was cut by 2 bases and J by 1 base, with 10 bases left in between. This chain's CDR3 is CASSFGSASYEQYF. The CDR3 nucleotides are TGTGCCAGCAGCTTCGGGTCAGCTTCCTACGAGCAGTACTTC.

The genes are TRBV28 and TRBJ1-5, with 9 bases identical to TRBD1. Germline CDR1 and CDR2: MDHEN and SYDVKM. The CDR3 totals 14 residues. After removal of 6 bases from V and 7 bases from J, the junction contained 7 bases not matched to a gene. CDR3 nucleotides: TGTGCCAGCAGCCTGGGACAGGGCAGGCAGCCCCAGCATTTT. This encodes CASSLGQGRQPQHF.

CDR3 nucleotides: TGTGCCAGCCTAAGACTAGCGTCCTACAATGAGCAGTTCTTC. Protein: CASLRLASYNEQFF. The chain recombines TRBV27 with TRBJ2-1; TRBD2 matches at 8 bases. Germline V gives CDR1 MNHEY, CDR2 SMNVEV (reference sequence). This CDR3 region has 14 residues. The junction had 4 bases not matched to a gene; V was cut back by 8 bases and J by 1 base.

Regarding this clone: This sequence is one base from a far larger clone and is likely a read error. The rearrangement uses TRBV5-1 and TRBJ2-7; a weak D match, TRBD2 (6 bases). The CDR3 is 14 residues long. CDR1 SGHRS and CDR2 YFSETQ come from the germline V gene. Trimming removed 2 bases at V and 4 bases at J, with 13 bases between. The DNA for the CDR3 is TGCGCCAGCAGCTTTACGGGGGTGGGGTACGAGCAGTACGTC. Translated: CASSFTGVGYEQYV.

The chain employs TRBV4-3 and TRBJ1-4, with 8 bases identical to TRBD1. Germline V CDR1 and CDR2: LGHNA, YSLEER. The CDR3 length is 17 residues. V was pared by 1 base and J by 8 bases, with 12 bases of the junction left unmatched. CDR3 region: CASSQGTGGSLMEKLFF. Here the CDR3 DNA reads TGCGCCAGCAGCCAAGGCACAGGGGGATCTCTTATGGAAAAACTGTTTTTT.

The chain has TRBV19 and TRBJ2-5, with TRBD1 matching over 8 bases. Germline V gives CDR1 LNHDA, CDR2 SQIVND (reference sequence). Trimming cost V 5 bases and J 5 bases; bases outside gene matches: 4. The CDR3 is 13 amino acids. For the CDR3, the DNA is TGTGCCAGTAGTTCGACAGGGGATGAGACCCAGTACTTC. This codes for CASSSTGDETQYF.

This clone was seen once. The chain carries TRBV11-2 and TRBJ2-3, with D perhaps TRBD2 (6 bases). The germline gives CDR1 SGHAT, CDR2 FQNNGV. This CDR3 has 13 residues. V was trimmed by 5 bases and J by 6 bases, leaving 12 bases between them. CDR3 bases: TGTGCCAGCAGCCCGGGACTGGCCGATACGCAGTATTTT. Translated: CASSPGLADTQYF.

V is TRBV5-6 and J is TRBJ1-1; 8 nucleotides align to TRBD1. This CDR3 spans 15 amino acids. With 0 bases clipped from V and 4 bases from J, the junction kept 5 bases outside the gene matches. CDR1 and CDR2 (germline): SGHDT, YYEEEE. For the CDR3, the DNA is TGTGCCAGCAGCTTGGTGGGGGGGACAGGCACTGAAGCTTTCTTT. Translation: CASSLVGGTGTEAFF.

This clone was detected only once. J is TRBJ2-4 and V is TRBV11-3, with D possibly being TRBD1 (6 bases). The germline V gene has CDR1 SGHNT and CDR2 YENEEA. The V end lost 4 bases, the J end lost 14 bases, and 12 bases lay between the germline ends. The CDR3 sequence is 11 residues long. For the CDR3, the DNA is TGTGCCAGCAGCTCGAACAGGGTAGAGTACTTC. Its protein product is CASSSNRVEYF. The whole variable domain, filled in from reference TRBV11-3 and TRBJ2-4, reads EAGVVQSPRYKIIEKKQPVAFWCNPISGHNTLYWYLQNLGQGPELLIRYENEEAVDDSQLPKDRFSAERLKGVDSTLKIQPAELGDSAVYLCASSSNRVEYFGAGTRLSVL.

The chain recombines TRBV5-1 with TRBJ2-5; TRBD1 matches at 7 bases. With 0 bases clipped from V and 4 bases from J, the junction kept 18 bases outside the gene matches. The CDR3 is 19 amino acids. Germline CDR1 and CDR2: SGHRS and YFSETQ. The CDR3 nucleotides are TGCGCCAGCAGCTTGGTCCCCAATATAGACCGGGACAGAGCAGAGACCCAGTACTTC. This encodes CASSLVPNIDRDRAETQYF.

The CDR3 bases are TGTGCCAGCAGTGAAGCGGGACTAGCGGGGGGGGTCTACGAGCAGTACGTC. It specifies CASSEAGLAGGVYEQYV. The V call is TRBV2, the J call TRBJ2-7; 16 nucleotides line up with TRBD2. This CDR3 is 17 amino acids long. Germline CDR1 reads SNHLY; CDR2 reads FYNNEI. After removal of 0 bases from V and 3 bases from J, the junction contained 2 bases not matched to a gene.

This sequence joins TRBV9 and TRBJ2-5; D perhaps matches TRBD1 (5 bases). V was pared by 4 bases and J by 3 bases, with 19 bases between. Germline V gene lookup returns CDR1 SGDLS and CDR2 YYNGEE. The CDR3 extends over 16 amino acids. The CDR3 region is CASSFSQGGLEETQYF. CDR3 in DNA: TGTGCCAGCAGCTTCAGCCAGGGCGGTTTGGAAGAGACCCAGTACTTC.

This chain joins TRBV7-8 and TRBJ2-3; 10 bases line up with TRBD2. CDR3 size: 15 residues. The J segment lost 5 bases and the V segment lost 7 bases, leaving 9 bases of the junction unmatched. Germline assignment: CDR1 SGHVS and CDR2 FQNEAQ. CDR3 nucleotides: TGTGCCAGCACTGTACTAGCGGGGTTTGGAGATACGCAGTATTTT. The encoded protein is CASTVLAGFGDTQYF.

The gene calls are TRBV5-1 and TRBJ2-5; D may be TRBD1 (5 bases). Trimming pared 3 bases from V and 4 bases from J, leaving 10 bases between. The germline V gene encodes CDR1 SGHRS and CDR2 YFSETQ. This CDR3 spans 13 amino acids. The CDR3 DNA sequence: TGCGCCAGCAGCTCAGGGTATGGAGAGACCCAGTACTTC. This gives the protein CASSSGYGETQYF.

This chain links TRBV6-2 or TRBV6-3 with TRBJ1-5; no reliable D call. V was shortened by 5 bases and J by 6 bases, with 8 bases between the two germline ends. CDR3 size: 12 residues. CDR1 is MNHEY and CDR2 is SVGEGT in the germline V gene. The CDR3 reads CASSPPVQPQHF. The CDR3 coding sequence is TGTGCCAGCAGTCCCCCGGTTCAGCCCCAGCATTTT.

This rearrangement joins TRBV4-3 to TRBJ1-2; D uncertain. This CDR3 region has 16 residues. V was clipped by 2 bases and J by 3 bases, with 16 bases between them. Germline values: CDR1 LGHNA, CDR2 YSLEER. Written as DNA, the CDR3 is TGCGCCAGCAGCCAAAGCCGACGGGGAGTGGACTATGGCTACACCTTC. The encoded protein is CASSQSRRGVDYGYTF.

The V and J genes are TRBV13 and TRBJ2-5, with 8 bases matching TRBD1. The ends lost 0 bases at V and 4 bases at J; junction bases unmatched: 10. Germline values: CDR1 PRHDT, CDR2 FYEKMQ (reference sequence). The CDR3 runs to 17 residues. The DNA for the CDR3 is TGTGCCAGCAGCTTAGGCCTCGGACAGGGTCCTAGAGAGACCCAGTACTTC. It specifies CASSLGLGQGPRETQYF.

This clone has more than one count but fewer than ten. The rearrangement joins TRBV5-8 to TRBJ1-5; TRBD1 aligns across 8 bases. V lost 4 bases, J lost 4 bases, and 7 bases stayed unmatched. Germline loops: CDR1 SGHTS, CDR2 YDEGEE. This CDR3 is built from 15 residues. The CDR3 coding sequence is TGTGCCAGCAGCCCGGGACAGGCTGGGAATCAGCCCCAGCATTTT. Its protein is CASSPGQAGNQPQHF.